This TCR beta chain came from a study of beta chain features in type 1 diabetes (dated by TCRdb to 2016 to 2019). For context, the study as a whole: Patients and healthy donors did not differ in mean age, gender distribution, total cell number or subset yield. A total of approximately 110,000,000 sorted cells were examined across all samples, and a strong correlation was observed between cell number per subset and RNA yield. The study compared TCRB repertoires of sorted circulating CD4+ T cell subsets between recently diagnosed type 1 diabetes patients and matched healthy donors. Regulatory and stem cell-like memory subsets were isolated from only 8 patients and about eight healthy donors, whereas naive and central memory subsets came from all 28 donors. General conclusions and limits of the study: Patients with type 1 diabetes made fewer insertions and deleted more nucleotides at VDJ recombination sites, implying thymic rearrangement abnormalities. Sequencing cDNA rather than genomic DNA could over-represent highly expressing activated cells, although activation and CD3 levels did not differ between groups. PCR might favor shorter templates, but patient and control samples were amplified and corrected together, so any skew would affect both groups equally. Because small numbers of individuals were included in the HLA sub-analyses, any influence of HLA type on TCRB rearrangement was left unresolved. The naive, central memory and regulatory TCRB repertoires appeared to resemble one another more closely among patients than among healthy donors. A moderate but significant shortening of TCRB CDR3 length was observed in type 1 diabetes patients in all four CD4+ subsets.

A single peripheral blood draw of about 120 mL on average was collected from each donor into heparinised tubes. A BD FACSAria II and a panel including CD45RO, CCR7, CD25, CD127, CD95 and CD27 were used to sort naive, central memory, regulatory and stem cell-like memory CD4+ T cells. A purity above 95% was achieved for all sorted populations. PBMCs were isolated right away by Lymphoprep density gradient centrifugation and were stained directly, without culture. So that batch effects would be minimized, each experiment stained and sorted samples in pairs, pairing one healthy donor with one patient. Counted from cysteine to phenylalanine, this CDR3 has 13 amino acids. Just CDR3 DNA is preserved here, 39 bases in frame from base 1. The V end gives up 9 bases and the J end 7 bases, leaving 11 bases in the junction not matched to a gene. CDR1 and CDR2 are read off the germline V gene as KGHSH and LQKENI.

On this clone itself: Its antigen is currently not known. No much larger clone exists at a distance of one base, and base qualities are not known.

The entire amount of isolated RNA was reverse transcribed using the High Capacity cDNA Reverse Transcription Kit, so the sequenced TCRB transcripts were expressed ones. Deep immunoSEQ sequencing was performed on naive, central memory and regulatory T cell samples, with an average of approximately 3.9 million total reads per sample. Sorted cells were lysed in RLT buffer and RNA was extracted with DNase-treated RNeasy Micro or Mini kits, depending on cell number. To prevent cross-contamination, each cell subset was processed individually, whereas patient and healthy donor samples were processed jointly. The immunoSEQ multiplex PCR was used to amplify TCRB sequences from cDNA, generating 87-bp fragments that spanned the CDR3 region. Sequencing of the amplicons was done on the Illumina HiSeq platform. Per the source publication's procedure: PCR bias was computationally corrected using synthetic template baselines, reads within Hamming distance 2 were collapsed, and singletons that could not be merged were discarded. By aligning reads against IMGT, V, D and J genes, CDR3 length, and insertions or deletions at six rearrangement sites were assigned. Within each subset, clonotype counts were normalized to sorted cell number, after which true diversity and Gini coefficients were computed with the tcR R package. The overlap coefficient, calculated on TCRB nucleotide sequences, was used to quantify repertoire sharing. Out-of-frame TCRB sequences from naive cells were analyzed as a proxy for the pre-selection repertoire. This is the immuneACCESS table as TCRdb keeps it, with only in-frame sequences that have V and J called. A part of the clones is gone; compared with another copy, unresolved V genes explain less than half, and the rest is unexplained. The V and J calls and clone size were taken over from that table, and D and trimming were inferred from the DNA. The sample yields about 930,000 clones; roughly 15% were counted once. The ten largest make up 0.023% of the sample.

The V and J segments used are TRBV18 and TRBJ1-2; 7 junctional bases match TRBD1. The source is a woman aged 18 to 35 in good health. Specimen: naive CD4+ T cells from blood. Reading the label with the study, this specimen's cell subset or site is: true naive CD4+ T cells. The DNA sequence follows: TGTGCCAGTCGCTGGGACAGAAGAGGTGGCTACACCTTC. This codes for CASRWDRRGGYTF.